This record looks at one TCR beta chain sequence and its context. There are many counts of this clonotype. Its antigen has not been determined. No base-level quality is on record; no much larger clone is a single base apart. Library creation used 5' RACE. Sequencing relied on an Illumina HiSeq 2500. A second PCR of roughly 7 to 11 cycles was performed with a sample-barcoded 5' primer and a J-beta primer mix. A template-switch 5' adaptor carrying 12 random nucleotides introduced a unique molecular identifier onto each TCR beta cDNA molecule. Each sample yielded at least 2.5 million CDR3-containing paired-end reads. First-strand cDNA was synthesized from all RNA with the Mint cDNA synthesis kit, primed by a TRBC-specific oligonucleotide. All cDNA was treated with uracil-DNA glycosylase and then went through a first 18-cycle PCR with the universal primers M1SS and BC2_uni_R. The study's own analysis went as follows. Each sample was normalized by randomly selecting 1 million high-quality reads, each carrying a distinct molecular identifier. Instead of being binned into consensus sequences, reads that shared molecular identifiers were thrown out. MiTCR, with a Q25 quality threshold and the strictest error-elimination algorithm, was used for CDR3 identification, clonotype clustering and error correction. A nonparametric unseen species model with Euler transformation was used to estimate lower-bound total TCR beta diversity. Clones were called with MiXCR by TCRdb after fastp trimmed the public reads at Q25, and only in-frame beta chains were retained. Every CDR3 protein is listed once, alongside the most common genes and DNA of its rows. TCRdb, not the original authors, processed these V and J calls. In all, the sample holds 630,000 or so distinct CDR3 sequences, and about 30% of those were seen once. Approximately 14% of the sample is in the top ten clones.

The approximately 40 donors, aged about 6 to 90 years, were systemically healthy Caucasian individuals from Russia. About 10 milliliters of peripheral blood were drawn from each donor into EDTA-treated Vacutainer tubes. Ficoll-Paque density-gradient centrifugation was used to isolate PBMCs, with at least 6 million obtained per sample. Trizol reagent was used to extract total RNA from the PBMCs, yielding at least 5.5 micrograms per sample. Naive CD45RAhigh/CD27high T cell percentages were measured by flow cytometry on a PBMC aliquot from every donor. The data belong to a study of blood T cells in healthy people across ages (dated by TCRdb to about 2015). For the study in its entirety: In model experiments, template switching captured roughly one uniquely barcoded TCR beta cDNA molecule for every two T cells. For two donors (one aged 18 to 30 and one aged 80 or older), the study analyzed two additional independent replicas of 1 million unique cDNA reads from the same blood draw. To avoid experimental bias, donors of different ages were randomly spread across the sequencing lanes. Four age groups were formed from the donors: young (average about 17 years), middle-aged (approximately 40), aged (62) and long-lived (around 80). The study measured age-related changes in TCR beta repertoire diversity using deep sequencing normalized with unique cDNA molecular identifiers. What the work shows at the level of the full study, not this receptor alone: Because donor CMV infection status was unknown, age-related changes in expanded clonotypes were potentially confounded. Total diversity estimates from one million sequenced T cells were considered lower bounds and underestimates. There was a strong correlation between observed TCR beta diversity and the percentage of naive T cells measured by flow cytometry. Bulk unsorted PBMC profiling prevented conclusive comparison of naive and antigen-experienced compartments. As age increased, observed TCR beta diversity per million T cells dropped in a roughly linear way, and a significant reduction was already evident by age 40. The long-lived group showed more naive CD4+ T cells, fewer expanded clones and increased TCR diversity than the aged group, suggesting age selection.

V is trimmed back by 10 bases and J by 10 bases, and the junction contains 10 bases that no gene match accounts for. Measured from the cysteine to the phenylalanine, the CDR3 is 12 residues long. Only the CDR3 DNA is retained, 36 bases long and in frame from the first base. CDR1 and CDR2 are read off the germline V gene as MNHEY and SVGAGI. The sequenced sample consisted of blood. The V and J segments used are TRBV6-5 and TRBJ2-1, with 7 bases in between that match TRBD1. The receptor comes from a woman older than 75 in good health. The CDR3 loop reads CATTRQGNEQFF. Here is the DNA: TGTGCCACCACCCGACAGGGCAACGAGCAGTTCTTC.